This TCR beta chain was recovered during a study of control samples from healthy donors and cancer patients. Germline V lookup: CDR1 SGHRS, CDR2 YFSETQ. This CDR3 region has 15 residues. V shed 0 bases, J shed 3 bases, and the junction held 5 bases outside the gene matches. The data were produced by immunoSEQ multiplex PCR, yet TCRdb's version contains in-frame clones alone and is incomplete. The sample yields some 79,000 clones, approximately 93% seen once. Sample: PBMCs. The chain uses TRBV5-1 and TRBJ1-1; TRBD1 matches at 7 bases. The receptor was derived from a woman in her 40s with lung cancer. The CDR3 DNA reads TGCGCCAGCAGCTTGGTTTCCAGGGGGGACACTGAAGCTTTCTTT. This sequence encodes CASSLVSRGDTEAFF.